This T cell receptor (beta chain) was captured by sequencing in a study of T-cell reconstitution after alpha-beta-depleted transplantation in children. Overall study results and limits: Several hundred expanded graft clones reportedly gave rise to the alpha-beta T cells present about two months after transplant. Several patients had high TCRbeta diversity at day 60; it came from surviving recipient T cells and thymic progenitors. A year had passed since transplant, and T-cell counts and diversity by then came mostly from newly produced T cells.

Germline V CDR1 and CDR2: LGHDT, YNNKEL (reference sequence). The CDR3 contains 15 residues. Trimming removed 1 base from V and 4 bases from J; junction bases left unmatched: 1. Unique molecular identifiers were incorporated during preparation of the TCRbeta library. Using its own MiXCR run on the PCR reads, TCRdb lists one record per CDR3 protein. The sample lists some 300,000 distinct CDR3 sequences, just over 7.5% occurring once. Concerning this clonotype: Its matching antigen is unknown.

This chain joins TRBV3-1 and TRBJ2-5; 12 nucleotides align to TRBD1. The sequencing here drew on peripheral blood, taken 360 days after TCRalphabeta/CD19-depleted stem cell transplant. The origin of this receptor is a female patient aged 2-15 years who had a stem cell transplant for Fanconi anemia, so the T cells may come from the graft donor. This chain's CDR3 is CASSQGDRGLETQYF. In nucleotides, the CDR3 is TGTGCCAGCAGCCAAGGGGACAGGGGGCTAGAGACCCAGTACTTC.